Described below is a single T cell receptor beta chain sequence and its context. Its antigen is still unknown. The input lacks base qualities; no much larger clone sits a single base away. This specimen comes from a study of OX40 agonist ivuxolimab in advanced cancers. Describing the broader study: The costimulatory receptor OX40 (CD134) was targeted by ivuxolimab, a fully human IgG2 agonistic monoclonal antibody. Intravenous ivuxolimab was administered to patients every 2 weeks at six dose levels: 0.01, 0.1, 0.3, 1.5, 3 and 10 mg/kg. Of the 50 to 55 dose-escalation patients, hepatocellular carcinoma was present in approximately 20, melanoma in roughly 15, renal cell carcinoma in 9 and head and neck cancer in 9. A male proportion of roughly 80% and a mean age of around 60 years, ranging from roughly 23 to 80, were recorded for the dose-escalation cohort. Patients were allowed to have had prior anti-PD-1, anti-PD-L1 or anti-CTLA-4 therapy, and 40% of the dose-escalation patients had been treated with checkpoint inhibitors. Partial responses occurred in three dose-escalation patients, of whom one had hepatocellular carcinoma and two had cutaneous melanoma. Peripheral TCRbeta sequencing aimed to test whether ivuxolimab altered TCR sequence diversity and caused clonal T-cell expansion. The paper covers the monotherapy dose-escalation part of the phase I ivuxolimab trial, which included N of about 50 patients. Overall study outcomes, separate from this receptor: Low levels of normalized T-cell clonal expansion were also shown by some nonresponding patients. At doses of 0.1 to 3.0 mg/kg, clonal expansion of both CD4+ and CD8+ blood T cells was observed from baseline to week 6. In the 0.1-3.0 mg/kg groups, partial responders had among the lowest normalized peripheral clonal expansion, particularly in CD8+ T cells. The antigen specificity of the clonally expanded peripheral T cells was not determined. After ivuxolimab, expanded clones were on average more numerous among CD8+ T cells than among CD4+ T cells.

To sequence the TCRbeta CDR3 region, genomic DNA was isolated from the sorted cells. TCRbeta CDR3 regions were sequenced using the immunoSEQ Assay. Held by TCRdb, this immuneACCESS table contains in-frame sequences only and omits some clones. Under half of the omission traces to an unresolved V gene where checked; the cause of the rest is unknown. The sample records more than 45,000 clones, just over 85% of which are singletons. The top ten hold 0.88% of the sample. Patients with a history of autoimmune disease or receiving systemic immunosuppression were excluded from the trial. Peripheral blood for TCR sequencing was collected from all dose cohorts at baseline, on cycle 4 day 1, and on cycle 7 day 1. The samples were drawn from a first-in-human, open-label, multicenter phase I dose-escalation trial of ivuxolimab. Adults with locally advanced or metastatic melanoma, renal cell carcinoma, hepatocellular carcinoma or head and neck squamous cell carcinoma were enrolled in the trial. Before TCR sequencing, CD4+ and CD8+ T cells were separately sorted from peripheral blood.

The CDR3, from cysteine to phenylalanine, totals 15 residues. Solely the CDR3 DNA is kept, with 45 bases framed from the first base. Cut back by 0 bases and 3 bases, the V and J ends lie 10 bases apart. CDR1 SGDLS and CDR2 YYNGEE are derived from the germline V gene. The V and J genes are TRBV9 and TRBJ2-1, with a tentative D gene TRBD2 over 5 matching bases. Here the sequenced sample was CD4+ or CD8+ T cells sorted from blood, taken in a trial of the OX40 agonist ivuxolimab. The clonotype comes from an adult with an advanced solid tumor such as melanoma, head and neck, liver or kidney cancer. Read as DNA, the sequence is TGTGCCAGCAGCGTAGACGGTGCGGGCTACAATGAGCAGTTCTTC. It encodes CASSVDGAGYNEQFF.